This TCR beta chain was documented in a study of T cells in tumors after PD-1 blockade. Study background: During anti-PD-1 treatment, some patients continued daily vismodegib 150 mg. Mean per blood sample: some 120,000 templates (about 24,000-270,000), some 36,000 unique clonotypes.

General observations from the study: Blood contained about two fifths of the tumor's TCR clonotypes.

The CDR3 is made up of 14 amino acids. Germline-derived CDR1 and CDR2 are SNHLY and FYNNEI. V was trimmed by 6 bases and J by 1 base, leaving 12 bases between them. As to this clone: Antigen unknown.

Sequenced by immunoSEQ multiplex PCR; TCRdb stores in-frame clones only, minus some. The top ten hold 16% of the sample, which has about 47,000 clones, roughly three quarters seen once. Sequencing used PBMCs, obtained before anti-PD-1 treatment. J is TRBJ1-1 and V is TRBV2; D call uncertain. The sequence was collected from a human donor with basal cell carcinoma. The CDR3 region has the DNA TGTGCCAGCAGGGAAAATAGAGGGAACACTGAAGCTTTCTTT. This encodes CASRENRGNTEAFF.